This T cell receptor (beta chain) originates from a study of blood T cell repertoires in COVID-19. About the study: From T cells, B-cell-depleted T cells, or PBMCs came the material, which was cDNA or gDNA.

Repertoires were generated with immunoSEQ multiplex PCR, while TCRdb's copy carries only in-frame clones and drops some. The data hold about 230,000 clones, with roughly 87% observed a single time. The CDR3 is made up of 15 amino acids. Between the trimmed V and J ends, which lost 1 base and 1 base, there was a span of 10 bases. CDR1 is MNHEY and CDR2 is SVGAGI in the germline V gene. This TCR derives from a woman aged 18-30 years who had recovered from COVID-19. This chain links TRBV6-5 with TRBJ1-1; D unresolved. The material sequenced was peripheral blood. CDR3 nucleotides: TGTGCCAGCAGTTACTTCCCCTACTCGAACACTGAAGCTTTCTTT. Its protein product is CASSYFPYSNTEAFF.